This T cell receptor (beta chain) originates from a study of shared clonotypes between healthy human individuals. Study-level points and caveats: Naive CD4 clonotype sharing across a few donors was approximately 5%. Generally, naive subsets came out with larger estimated richness than memory subsets.

Profiling relied on immunoSEQ multiplex PCR, and the TCRdb table lists in-frame clones only, not all of them. The sample holds over a million clones, 78% seen once. A note on this clone: No antigen is known for it.

V gave up 10 bases and J gave up 9 bases; unmatched junction bases: 9. This CDR3 spans 12 amino acids. Germline values: CDR1 LNHDA, CDR2 SQIVND (reference sequence). The specimen was memory CD4+ T cells from PBMCs. Subset described: CD45RA-negative fraction. V gene TRBV19 combines with J gene TRBJ1-3, with 7 bases lining up with TRBD1. The clonotype comes from a man aged 18 to 29 in good health. Some clones in this sample may be carry-over from other donors' samples. CDR3 coding DNA: TGTGCCACACGCGGCAGGGACAGCACCATATATTTT. Its protein is CATRGRDSTIYF.